The T cell receptor beta chain under discussion was sequenced for a study of low-dose radiotherapy and immunotherapy resistance in tumors. About the research overall: Participants in Cohort 2 were given 1 Gy per fraction every two weeks, for 13 Gy over 26 weeks.

In its sample, this clonotype was seen a few times. CDR3 length: 16 residues. The germline V gene has CDR1 MNHEY and CDR2 SVGEGT. Trimming cost V 2 bases and J 1 base; bases outside gene matches: 5. TCR amplification used 20 PCR cycles, a constant-region primer and a V-primer adapter. TCRdb re-analysed the reads in MiXCR, keeping a single row per CDR3 protein. The profile shows approximately 52,000 distinct CDR3 sequences, 33% of them singletons. Time point: after trial treatment. The treatment denotes: LDRT plus nivolumab, ipilimumab, low-dose cyclophosphamide and aspirin (RACIN trial). Administered to the donors were nivolumab, ipilimumab, aspirin, low-dose cyclophosphamide and low-dose radiotherapy. Each eligible patient had an advanced solid tumor, and these tumors lacked tumor-infiltrating lymphocytes.

The genes are TRBV6-2 or TRBV6-3 and TRBJ2-3; 8 positions agree with TRBD2. The source was PBMCs, collected after low-dose radiotherapy plus immunotherapy. The TCR sequence derives from a male donor with rectosigmoid adenocarcinoma. The CDR3: CASSYERETGTDTQYF. CDR3 nucleotide sequence: TGTGCCAGCAGTTACGAGCGGGAGACAGGCACAGATACGCAGTATTTT.